One and the same sample provided the 24 T cell receptor beta chains below, sequenced in a study of T cell responses to AZD1222 COVID-19 vaccine (dated by TCRdb to the early 2020s). According to the study, the label for this sample's time point signals: baseline before first vaccination. The library was built by means of the immunoSEQ multiplex PCR assay. This immuneACCESS table, as held by TCRdb, lists in-frame sequences with V and J called but not all clones. Of the missing ones, under half trace to an unresolved V gene in checked studies; the others have no known cause. A total of 95,000 to 150,000 clones appear in this sample, around nine tenths of them only once. Of the sample, around 1.7% falls within the top ten clones. Sequencing used peripheral blood, obtained on day 0 of AZD1222 vaccination. Source of these receptors: an adult in good health.

The chain carries TRBV7-8 and TRBJ1-5; no clear D. Germline V gene data show CDR1 as SGHVS and CDR2 as FQNEAQ. Trimming pared 2 bases from V and 5 bases from J, leaving 7 bases between. The CDR3 loop spans 13 amino acids. This CDR3 reads CASSLSQDQPQHF. The CDR3 DNA is TGTGCCAGCAGCTTATCTCAGGATCAGCCCCAGCATTTT.

This chain connects TRBV9 to TRBJ2-1; D uncertain. Deletions cut 4 bases from V and 9 bases from J, with 14 bases between. This CDR3 region has 13 residues. Germline V CDR1 and CDR2: SGDLS, YYNGEE. The CDR3, as DNA: TGTGCCAGCAGCCCCGCGTCCGAGACTGAGCAGTTCTTC. Amino acid sequence: CASSPASETEQFF.

J is TRBJ1-2 and V is TRBV5-1; D is uncertain. Germline V CDR1 and CDR2: SGHRS, YFSETQ. This CDR3 contains 13 residues. V dropped 3 bases and J dropped 4 bases, with 10 bases sitting between them. CDR3 DNA sequence: TGCGCCAGCAGCTCCGGACGGTCCTATGGCTACACCTTC. Translation gives CASSSGRSYGYTF.

The V call is TRBV7-2, the J call TRBJ1-6; possibly TRBD1 for D (6 bases). V was clipped by 6 bases and J by 4 bases, with 13 bases between them. The V gene's germline CDR1 is SGHTA and CDR2 FQGNSA. This CDR3 comprises 15 residues. As DNA, the CDR3 is TGTGCCAGCAGGTCAGGGGCAGTTTATAATTCACCCCTCCACTTT. Its protein is CASRSGAVYNSPLHF.

About this clone: At one boundary the junction diverges from the germline segment, which might be a read error. The chain recombines TRBV7-8 with TRBJ2-1; D is uncertain. This CDR3 region has 13 residues. Germline loops: CDR1 SGHVS, CDR2 FQNEAQ. CDR3 sequence: CASSLALKNGQFF. The DNA for the CDR3 is TGTGCCAGCAGCTTAGCGCTAAAGAATGGGCAGTTCTTC.

This sequence joins TRBV18 and TRBJ2-3; TRBD2 matches 15 bases. Germline trimming cut 6 bases from V and 5 bases from J; bases unmatched to any gene: 6. The CDR3 length is 16 residues. The germline V gene has CDR1 KGHSH and CDR2 LQKENI. CDR3 coding DNA: TGTGCCAGCTCTCCCGGACTAGCGGGGGGGGGAGATACGCAGTATTTT. Amino acids: CASSPGLAGGGDTQYF. Complete variable domain (other parts from reference TRBV18 and TRBJ2-3): NAGVMQNPRHLVRRRGQEARLRCSPMKGHSHVYWYRQLPEEGLKFMVYLQKENIIDESGMPKERFSAEFPKEGPSILRIQQVVRGDSAAYFCASSPGLAGGGDTQYFGPGTRLTVL.

This chain joins TRBV5-1 and TRBJ2-2; 7 nucleotides line up with TRBD1. The CDR3 totals 14 residues. The germline V gene has CDR1 SGHRS and CDR2 YFSETQ. The CDR3 region is CTSATGSNTGELFF. The DNA for the CDR3 is TGCACATCAGCGACAGGGTCGAACACCGGGGAGCTGTTTTTT.

The chain has TRBV3-1 (or the pseudogene TRBV3-2) and TRBJ1-1; possible D gene TRBD1, 6 bases. V lost 4 bases, J lost 0 bases, and 12 bases lay in between. CDR3 length equals 15 residues. Germline V gives CDR1 LGHDT, CDR2 YNNKEL (reference sequence). The CDR3 DNA follows: TGTGCCAGCAGCCCTCGACAGGTGTTGAACACTGAAGCTTTCTTT. It yields the protein CASSPRQVLNTEAFF.

The chain recombines TRBV19 with TRBJ1-1, with 9 bases identical to TRBD1. Trimming cost V 5 bases and J 4 bases; bases outside gene matches: 2. This CDR3 spans 13 amino acids. Germline values: CDR1 LNHDA, CDR2 SQIVND (reference sequence). The CDR3 DNA is TGTGCCAGTAGTCCACAGGGGGCCACTGAAGCTTTCTTT. It translates to CASSPQGATEAFF. Full variable domain (rest looked up from reference TRBV19 and TRBJ1-1): DGGITQSPKYLFRKEGQNVTLSCEQNLNHDAMYWYRQDPGQGLRLIYYSQIVNDFQKGDIAEGYSVSREKKESFPLTVTSAQKNPTAFYLCASSPQGATEAFFGQGTRLTVV.

This rearrangement joins TRBV11-3 to TRBJ1-1; tentatively, D is TRBD1 (6 bases). V lost 0 bases, J lost 6 bases, and 14 bases lay in between. Germline V CDR1 and CDR2: SGHNT, YENEEA. The CDR3 sequence is 15 residues long. Here the CDR3 reads CASSLEDRLGAEAFF. The CDR3 coding sequence is TGTGCCAGCAGCTTAGAAGACAGGCTGGGCGCTGAAGCTTTCTTT.

This chain joins TRBV4-3 and TRBJ2-5; 10 bases line up with TRBD1. This CDR3 is 13 amino acids long. From germline, CDR1 is LGHNA and CDR2 YSLEER. J gave up 6 bases and V 3 bases, and 1 base lay outside the gene matches. The CDR3 DNA reads TGCGCCAGCAGCCAGGGACAGGGGAAGACCCAGTACTTC. This sequence encodes CASSQGQGKTQYF.

The chain couples TRBV4-1 to TRBJ1-3, with 7 bases fitting TRBD1. Trimming removed 2 bases from V and 2 bases from J; junction bases left unmatched: 6. The CDR3 covers 16 residues. The germline V gene has CDR1 MGHRA and CDR2 YSYEKL. CDR3 loop: CASSQPTGSTGNTIYF. Written as DNA, the CDR3 is TGCGCCAGCAGCCAACCGACAGGGTCGACTGGAAACACCATATATTTT.

In its sample, this clone was seen a few times. The V and J genes are TRBV30 and TRBJ1-6; a possible D gene is TRBD1 (6 bases). The germline CDR1 and CDR2 sequences are GTSNPN and SVGIG (reference sequence). Trimming cost V 0 bases and J 7 bases, with 13 bases left between them. The CDR3 length is 15 residues. CDR3 region: CAWSVHAGDNSPLHF. For the CDR3, the DNA is TGTGCCTGGAGTGTACATGCAGGGGACAATTCACCCCTCCACTTT.

The J gene is TRBJ2-6, the V gene TRBV5-5, with D uncertain. With 1 base removed from V and 0 bases from J, the gap between germline ends came to 5 bases. This CDR3 contains 15 residues. Germline CDR1 SGHKS, CDR2 YYEKEE (reference sequence). The CDR3 sequence: CASSLQHSGANVLTF. In nucleotides, the CDR3 is TGTGCCAGCAGCTTGCAGCACTCTGGGGCCAACGTCCTGACTTTC. The whole variable domain, remainder taken from reference TRBV5-5 and TRBJ2-6, is DAGVTQSPTHLIKTRGQQVTLRCSPISGHKSVSWYQQVLGQGPQFIFQYYEKEERGRGNFPDRFSARQFPNYSSELNVNALLLGDSALYLCASSLQHSGANVLTFGAGSRLTVL.

The chain links TRBV19 to TRBJ2-2; 9 bases are shared with TRBD2. V trimming: 7 bases; J trimming: 0 bases; junction bases outside the gene matches: 6. There are 16 residues in the CDR3. CDR1 and CDR2 from the germline V gene are LNHDA and SQIVND (reference sequence). DNA of the CDR3: TGTGCCAGTATAGCTAGCGGGGTTACGAACACCGGGGAGCTGTTTTTT. Protein sequence: CASIASGVTNTGELFF.

The V call is TRBV7-8, the J call TRBJ1-2; D not certain. V was clipped by 1 base and J by 8 bases, with 11 bases between them. Germline values: CDR1 SGHVS, CDR2 FQNEAQ. This CDR3 has 13 amino acids. CDR3 sequence (DNA): TGTGCCAGCAGCTTAGTCTACGGGTCCGGCTACACCTTC. It encodes CASSLVYGSGYTF.

This sequence joins TRBV19 and TRBJ1-4; no clear D gene. The CDR3 length is 15 residues. V lost 5 bases and J lost 0, with 10 bases in between. Per germline, CDR1 LNHDA and CDR2 SQIVND (reference sequence). CDR3: CASSETDATNEKLFF. Here the CDR3 DNA reads TGTGCCAGTAGTGAAACAGATGCAACTAATGAAAAACTGTTTTTT.

This clone has just one count. V usage is TRBV27 and J usage is TRBJ2-7; 8 positions agree with TRBD1. V shed 5 bases, J shed 2 bases, and the junction held 17 bases outside the gene matches. The CDR3 is 18 residues long. The germline V gene encodes CDR1 MNHEY and CDR2 SMNVEV (reference sequence). The CDR3 DNA sequence: TGTGCCAGCAGTCTACAGGACAGGGAAGGGGAGCCGACCTACGAGCAGTACGTC. Translated, it gives CASSLQDREGEPTYEQYV.

The J gene is TRBJ2-7, the V gene TRBV6-2 or TRBV6-3, with a weak D call TRBD1 (7 bases). V lost 0 bases and J 3 bases, leaving 15 bases between the germline ends. CDR3 length: 16 residues. Germline V gene lookup returns CDR1 MNHEY and CDR2 SVGEGT. This CDR3 reads CASSYSKGAGNYEQYV. In DNA form, the CDR3 reads TGTGCCAGCAGTTACTCGAAGGGGGCGGGAAACTACGAGCAGTACGTC.

The chain couples TRBV30 to TRBJ2-2; 10 bases match TRBD1. The CDR3 consists of 15 residues. Per the germline V gene, CDR1 is GTSNPN and CDR2 is SVGIG (reference sequence). J gave up 5 bases and V 3 bases, and 6 bases lay outside the gene matches. In DNA form, the CDR3 reads TGTGCCTGGAGAGCCGGGACAGGGGAAACCGGGGAGCTGTTTTTT. It yields the protein CAWRAGTGETGELFF.

This clone came up once. Other nucleotide sequences in the sample specify the same CDR3. The chain has TRBV15 and TRBJ1-1, with 11 bases lining up with TRBD1. Trimming removed 0 bases from V and 4 bases from J; junction bases left unmatched: 7. Germline values: CDR1 LNHNV, CDR2 YYDKDF (reference sequence). The CDR3 has 17 residues. In DNA form, the CDR3 reads TGTGCCACCAGCAGAGAGGGGACAGGGGGGAGACGCACTGAAGCTTTCTTT. Protein sequence: CATSREGTGGRRTEAFF.

V gene TRBV30 combines with J gene TRBJ2-7, with 10 bases that match TRBD1. This CDR3 is built from 15 residues. The germline V gene encodes CDR1 GTSNPN and CDR2 SVGIG (reference sequence). Losses at the gene ends were 0 bases for V and 5 bases for J; bases not matched to a gene: 7. The CDR3 spells CAWSVPGTGDDEQYV. Written as DNA, the CDR3 is TGTGCCTGGAGTGTACCCGGGACAGGGGATGACGAGCAGTACGTC.

This clone was detected only once. The gene calls are TRBV9 and TRBJ1-1; maybe TRBD1 (5 bases). V shed 3 bases and J shed 4 bases, with 10 bases lying between them. The CDR3 has 13 amino acids. Looked up from germline, CDR1 is SGDLS and CDR2 is YYNGEE. This CDR3 is CASSEARGTEAFF. CDR3 nucleotide sequence: TGTGCCAGCAGCGAAGCAAGGGGCACTGAAGCTTTCTTT.

The gene calls are TRBV9 and TRBJ1-4; the D gene is possibly TRBD1 (6 bases). The CDR3 is made up of 15 amino acids. Trimming removed 0 bases at V and 5 bases at J, with 11 bases between. Germline loops: CDR1 SGDLS, CDR2 YYNGEE. The CDR3 protein is CASSVGDNWNEKLFF. Written as DNA, the CDR3 is TGTGCCAGCAGCGTAGGGGACAACTGGAATGAAAAACTGTTTTTT.